What follows are 32 T cell receptor beta chains derived from one specimen sequenced in a study of blood T cell repertoires in COVID-19. Clones were read by immunoSEQ multiplex PCR, and TCRdb kept only the in-frame ones, dropping some. The data contain about 95,000 clones, about 87% of them singletons. What was sequenced was peripheral blood. Receptor source: a human donor in a cohort sampled during active COVID-19.

V gene TRBV6-5 combines with J gene TRBJ1-4; TRBD1 agrees at 10 bases. With V trimmed by 6 bases and J by 8 bases, 9 bases remained unmatched. Germline V lookup: CDR1 MNHEY, CDR2 SVGAGI. The CDR3 sequence is 15 residues long. The CDR3 nucleotides are TGTGCCAGCAGAACTTCCGGGACAGGGGACGAAAAACTGTTTTTT. Translating gives CASRTSGTGDEKLFF.

The sample holds one count of this clone. This chain connects TRBV14 to TRBJ1-5; D call uncertain. V was cut by 1 base and J by 3 bases, with 4 bases left in between. This CDR3 comprises 13 residues. The germline gives CDR1 SGHDN, CDR2 FVKESK. The CDR3, as DNA: TGTGCCAGCAGCCAAGGGCTCAATCAGCCCCAGCATTTT. Translated, it gives CASSQGLNQPQHF.

In DNA, the CDR3 is TGTGCCAGCAGCGCCGACACGTATACCAATCAGCCCCAGCATTTT. Amino acids: CASSADTYTNQPQHF. The chain is built from TRBV9 and TRBJ1-5; D not resolved. CDR3 length: 15 amino acids. Trimming removed 3 bases at V and 3 bases at J, with 13 bases between. The germline CDR1 and CDR2 sequences are SGDLS and YYNGEE.

J is TRBJ1-1 and V is TRBV27; D is unresolved. Deletions cut 6 bases from V and 4 bases from J, with 6 bases between. The CDR3 runs 11 residues. Germline V gene data show CDR1 as MNHEY and CDR2 as SMNVEV (reference sequence). DNA for the CDR3: TGTGCCAGCAGCCGAGGCACTGAAGCTTTCTTT. Translated, it gives CASSRGTEAFF.

The chain uses TRBV30 and TRBJ1-2; D is perhaps TRBD1 (6 bases). The CDR3 sequence is 13 residues long. Germline values: CDR1 GTSNPN, CDR2 SVGIG (reference sequence). V dropped 3 bases and J dropped 6 bases, with 14 bases sitting between them. CDR3: CAWRVGGADGYTF. In DNA form, the CDR3 reads TGTGCCTGGAGGGTTGGGGGGGCTGATGGCTACACCTTC. The variable domain in full, completed from reference TRBV30 and TRBJ1-2, reads SQTIHQWPATLVQPVGSPLSLECTVEGTSNPNLYWYRQAAGRGLQLLFYSVGIGQISSEVPQNLSASRPQDRQFILSSKKLLLSDSGFYLCAWRVGGADGYTFGSGTRLTVV.

The V gene is TRBV10-2, the J gene TRBJ2-5; perhaps TRBD1 as D (7 bases). The V gene's germline CDR1 is WSHSY and CDR2 SAAADI. V shed 5 bases and J shed 5 bases, with 30 bases lying between them. The CDR3 has 19 residues. This CDR3 is CASSTPTSSRGVVGETQYF. The CDR3 coding sequence is TGCGCCAGCAGTACCCCCACCTCCTCCAGGGGGGTGGTGGGGGAGACCCAGTACTTC.

This chain links TRBV20-1 with TRBJ1-1; the D is unclear. V was trimmed by 3 bases and J by 2 bases, leaving 10 bases between them. Germline V gene sequence: CDR1 DFQATT, CDR2 SNEGSKA (reference sequence). There are 13 residues in the CDR3. The CDR3, as DNA: TGCAGTGCTAGTACGGGTCACAACACTGAAGCTTTCTTT. Translating gives CSASTGHNTEAFF.

This clone is a singleton in its sample. The rearrangement uses TRBV20-1 and TRBJ1-1; D unresolved. V lost 4 bases and J lost 8, with 11 bases in between. This CDR3 comprises 11 residues. CDR1 is DFQATT, CDR2 SNEGSKA, per germline (reference sequence). CDR3 nucleotide sequence: TGCAGTGCTAAGGCAGGCGTCGAAGCTTTCTTT. This encodes CSAKAGVEAFF.

V usage is TRBV4-1 and J usage is TRBJ1-4; possibly TRBD1 for D (6 bases). Germline V lookup: CDR1 MGHRA, CDR2 YSYEKL. The CDR3 totals 13 residues. The V gene lost 4 bases and the J gene lost 6 bases, with 9 bases spanning the gap. CDR3 sequence (DNA): TGCGCCAGCAGCCCCCGGACAGATGAAAAACTGTTTTTT. Translated, it gives CASSPRTDEKLFF.

The chain recombines TRBV27 with TRBJ2-3; perhaps TRBD2 as D (6 bases). V was clipped by 5 bases and J by 8 bases, with 8 bases between them. Germline CDR1 MNHEY, CDR2 SMNVEV (reference sequence). The CDR3 has 11 amino acids. CDR3 protein: CASSQGLTQYF. The CDR3 bases are TGTGCCAGCAGTCAGGGACTTACGCAGTATTTT.

The CDR3 sequence: CASSPNQRLSAQYF. DNA for the CDR3: TGTGCCAGCAGCCCGAACCAGCGGCTTTCGGCGCAGTATTTT. This sequence joins TRBV9 and TRBJ2-3, with D maybe TRBD2 (5 bases). Germline V gene lookup returns CDR1 SGDLS and CDR2 YYNGEE. V gave up 4 bases and J gave up 10 bases, with 19 bases separating them. The CDR3 is made up of 14 amino acids.

The gene calls are TRBV4-2 and TRBJ2-5; a weak D match, TRBD2 (7 bases). Germline CDR1 reads LGHNA; CDR2 reads YNFKEQ. The V end was cut by 1 base, the J end by 5 bases, with 11 bases between. The CDR3 consists of 14 residues. Here the CDR3 reads CASSQAEGGETQYF. For the CDR3, the DNA is TGTGCCAGCAGCCAAGCCGAGGGGGGGGAGACCCAGTACTTC.

The CDR3 sequence: CASSLNSGGAQFF. The CDR3 nucleotides read TGTGCCAGCAGCTTGAATAGCGGGGGGGCCCAGTTCTTC. The chain links TRBV7-3 to TRBJ2-1; TRBD2 matches at 11 bases. This CDR3 region has 13 residues. Germline V gives CDR1 SGHTA, CDR2 FQGTGA. The trim removed 3 bases at V and 13 bases at J, leaving 5 bases unmatched.

A single count supports this clone. The J gene is TRBJ2-3, the V gene TRBV6-2 or TRBV6-3; TRBD1 matches at 9 bases. The CDR3 runs 18 residues. The V gene end was trimmed by 2 bases and the J gene end by 2 bases; junction bases not matched to a gene: 11. Germline loops: CDR1 MNHEY, CDR2 SVGEGT. The CDR3 sequence: CASSYDTGGQGITDTQYF. The CDR3 region has the DNA TGTGCCAGCAGTTACGACACAGGGGGCCAAGGGATCACAGATACGCAGTATTTT.

The chain couples TRBV10-1 to TRBJ2-3; perhaps TRBD2 as D (7 bases). With 3 bases removed from V and 5 bases from J, the gap between germline ends came to 15 bases. The CDR3 is made up of 15 amino acids. Germline V lookup: CDR1 WNHNN, CDR2 SYGVQD (reference sequence). CDR3 DNA: TGCGCCAGCAGTGATGAGGCGGGGGCGCGAGATACGCAGTATTTT. Residues: CASSDEAGARDTQYF.

The V call is TRBV19, the J call TRBJ1-2, with 7 bases aligning to TRBD1. CDR1 is LNHDA and CDR2 is SQIVND in the germline V gene (reference sequence). The CDR3 has 13 residues. V lost 6 bases to trimming and J lost 4 bases; unmatched junction nucleotides: 5. CDR3 nucleotide sequence: TGTGCCAGTAGAACCGGGACAGTCTATGGCTACACCTTC. This gives the protein CASRTGTVYGYTF.

V usage is TRBV3-1 (or the pseudogene TRBV3-2) and J usage is TRBJ2-5; 12 bases fit TRBD2. CDR3 length: 17 residues. Trimming took 1 base from V and 1 from J; bases not matched to a gene: 4. Germline CDR1 is LGHDT and CDR2 is YNNKEL (reference sequence). The CDR3 region has the DNA TGTGCCAGCAGCCAAGCTCCGGGACTAGCGGGCCAAGAGACCCAGTACTTC. Its protein product is CASSQAPGLAGQETQYF.

This sequence joins TRBV27 and TRBJ2-1; a possible D gene is TRBD1 (6 bases). V gave up 6 bases and J gave up 0 bases, with 15 bases separating them. The germline gives CDR1 MNHEY, CDR2 SMNVEV (reference sequence). CDR3 length: 16 amino acids. The CDR3 coding sequence is TGTGCCAGCAGCCGATCAACAGGGAGCTCCTACAATGAGCAGTTCTTC. As protein: CASSRSTGSSYNEQFF.

The rearrangement links TRBV2 to TRBJ2-2; 7 positions agree with TRBD1. The germline gives CDR1 SNHLY, CDR2 FYNNEI. CDR3 length: 15 residues. With V trimmed by 6 bases and J by 2 bases, 6 bases remained unmatched. The CDR3, as DNA: TGTGCCAGCAGCGCGGACAGGACCAACACCGGGGAGCTGTTTTTT. This gives the protein CASSADRTNTGELFF.

This chain uses TRBV12-3 or TRBV12-4 with TRBJ2-7, with D perhaps TRBD1 (6 bases). Deletions cut 5 bases from V and 6 bases from J, with 14 bases between. This CDR3 has 13 residues. CDR3 protein: CASSITPGVEQYF. The DNA for the CDR3 is TGTGCCAGCAGTATAACCCCAGGGGTCGAGCAGTACTTC.

This chain uses TRBV30 with TRBJ1-2, with a tentative D call TRBD1 (5 bases). The CDR3 totals 12 residues. Germline CDR1 and CDR2: GTSNPN and SVGIG (reference sequence). The V end lost 5 bases, the J end lost 4 bases, and 11 bases lay between the germline ends. CDR3 protein: CAWVKGPYGYTF. Written as DNA, the CDR3 is TGTGCCTGGGTGAAGGGGCCCTATGGCTACACCTTC. The variable domain in full, with the rest retrieved from reference TRBV30 and TRBJ1-2, is SQTIHQWPATLVQPVGSPLSLECTVEGTSNPNLYWYRQAAGRGLQLLFYSVGIGQISSEVPQNLSASRPQDRQFILSSKKLLLSDSGFYLCAWVKGPYGYTFGSGTRLTVV.

The genes are TRBV6-6 and TRBJ2-7, with D maybe TRBD1 (5 bases). Trimming took 2 bases from V and 5 from J, leaving 7 bases between them. The CDR3 is made up of 12 amino acids. Germline CDR1 is MNHNY and CDR2 is SVGAGI (reference sequence). The CDR3 loop is CASSYLGHEQYF. The CDR3 DNA is TGTGCCAGCAGTTACCTGGGGCACGAGCAGTACTTC.

This sequence joins TRBV6-5 and TRBJ1-4, with 10 nucleotides matching TRBD1. The CDR3 consists of 15 residues. Per germline, CDR1 MNHEY and CDR2 SVGAGI. V was pared by 0 bases and J by 8 bases, with 3 bases of the junction left unmatched. As DNA, the CDR3 is TGTGCCAGCAGTTACTCGGGACAGGGGTGGGAAAAACTGTTTTTT. It translates to CASSYSGQGWEKLFF.

This chain joins TRBV3-1 (or the pseudogene TRBV3-2) and TRBJ1-2; TRBD1 agrees at 8 bases. V lost 1 base and J lost 8; bases outside the gene matches: 6. The V gene's germline CDR1 is LGHDT and CDR2 YNNKEL (reference sequence). This CDR3 region has 14 residues. In nucleotides, the CDR3 is TGTGCCAGCAGCCAAGCCTACGGGACAGGCGGCTACACCTTC. As protein: CASSQAYGTGGYTF.

The chain is built from TRBV10-3 and TRBJ2-2; TRBD1 might be the D (5 bases). This CDR3 comprises 14 residues. Germline CDR1 is ENHRY and CDR2 is SYGVKD. V lost 8 bases, J lost 7 bases, and 17 bases lay in between. The DNA of the CDR3 is TGTGCCATCGGGGCGGCGAAGCAAGGCGGGGAGCTGTTTTTT. This codes for CAIGAAKQGGELFF.

This chain uses TRBV5-5 with TRBJ2-7; 8 nucleotides align to TRBD2. This CDR3 region has 16 residues. The trim removed 4 bases at V and 2 bases at J, leaving 11 bases unmatched. Germline V gives CDR1 SGHKS, CDR2 YYEKEE (reference sequence). CDR3 coding DNA: TGTGCCAGCAGCCAAAAACCAGCGGGGGAGACCTACGAGCAGTACTTC. Protein sequence: CASSQKPAGETYEQYF.

This clone was recorded a few times. The J gene is TRBJ1-1, the V gene TRBV5-4; TRBD1 aligns across 7 bases. After removal of 5 bases from V and 0 bases from J, the junction contained 7 bases not matched to a gene. Germline V gene lookup returns CDR1 SGHNT and CDR2 YYREEE (reference sequence). The CDR3 length is 15 residues. The CDR3 region is CASRQGQQMNTEAFF. DNA for the CDR3: TGTGCCAGCAGACAGGGGCAACAAATGAACACTGAAGCTTTCTTT.

The rearrangement uses TRBV7-2 and TRBJ2-2, with a weak D call TRBD2 (6 bases). Trimming removed 1 base at V and 0 bases at J, with 18 bases between. Looked up from germline, CDR1 is SGHTA and CDR2 is FQGNSA. CDR3 size: 19 residues. CDR3 sequence reads: CASSLVVGRLAANTGELFF. CDR3 DNA sequence: TGTGCCAGCAGCTTAGTCGTTGGGCGGTTAGCGGCGAACACCGGGGAGCTGTTTTTT.

The chain is built from TRBV19 and TRBJ2-1, with D maybe TRBD1 (6 bases). This CDR3 comprises 15 residues. The germline CDR1 and CDR2 sequences are LNHDA and SQIVND (reference sequence). Trimming pared 7 bases from V and 0 bases from J, leaving 13 bases between. The CDR3 sequence is CASTKGVSSYNEQFF. CDR3 in DNA: TGTGCCAGTACGAAGGGGGTTAGCTCCTACAATGAGCAGTTCTTC.

The chain joins TRBV6-5 to TRBJ1-1; 7 bases match TRBD1. Germline V lookup: CDR1 MNHEY, CDR2 SVGAGI. This CDR3 has 15 residues. V was pared by 5 bases and J by 2 bases, with 8 bases of the junction left unmatched. The CDR3 DNA follows: TGTGCCAGCAGTCCCCTAGGACAGGCAAACACTGAAGCTTTCTTT. It yields the protein CASSPLGQANTEAFF.

The V call is TRBV7-2, the J call TRBJ2-1; TRBD1 aligns across 7 bases. The CDR3 runs 14 residues. The V gene's germline CDR1 is SGHTA and CDR2 FQGNSA. With V trimmed by 10 bases and J by 7 bases, 13 bases remained unmatched. The CDR3 protein is CATQSQTGLNEQFF. CDR3 bases: TGTGCCACCCAGTCCCAGACAGGGTTGAATGAGCAGTTCTTC.

For the CDR3, the DNA is TGTGCCAGCACCCAAGGAGGTGCTTGGACAGATACGCAGTATTTT. This sequence encodes CASTQGGAWTDTQYF. This chain joins TRBV6-5 and TRBJ2-3; D may be TRBD2 (5 bases). From germline, CDR1 is MNHEY and CDR2 SVGAGI. Trimming removed 7 bases at V and 3 bases at J, with 17 bases between. The CDR3 length is 15 residues.